This entry describes one T cell receptor (beta chain). Trimming shortened V by 6 bases and J by 6 bases, and 17 bases separated the two germline ends. CDR1 and CDR2 (germline): LNHDA, SQIVND (reference sequence). The CDR3 has 14 residues. Original methodology: Reference gene primer amplification yielded estimated nucleated cell counts. Only in-frame clones appear in the TCRdb table, and some are missing; sequencing was by immunoSEQ multiplex PCR. The V and J calls and clone size are taken from that table; D and trimming were inferred from the DNA. This table holds approximately 45,000 clones, about nine tenths found once. This sample was included in a study of blood T cell repertoires in COVID-19. Study-wide background: Researchers got acute and convalescent COVID-19 samples from the United States, Italy and Spain.

This chain uses TRBV19 with TRBJ1-2; tentative D call: TRBD1 (5 bases). The material sequenced was peripheral blood. This sequence was found in a human donor in a cohort sampled during active COVID-19. The CDR3 protein is CASRGRDLLDGYTF. CDR3 sequence (DNA): TGTGCCAGTAGAGGACGGGACTTGCTTGATGGCTACACCTTC.